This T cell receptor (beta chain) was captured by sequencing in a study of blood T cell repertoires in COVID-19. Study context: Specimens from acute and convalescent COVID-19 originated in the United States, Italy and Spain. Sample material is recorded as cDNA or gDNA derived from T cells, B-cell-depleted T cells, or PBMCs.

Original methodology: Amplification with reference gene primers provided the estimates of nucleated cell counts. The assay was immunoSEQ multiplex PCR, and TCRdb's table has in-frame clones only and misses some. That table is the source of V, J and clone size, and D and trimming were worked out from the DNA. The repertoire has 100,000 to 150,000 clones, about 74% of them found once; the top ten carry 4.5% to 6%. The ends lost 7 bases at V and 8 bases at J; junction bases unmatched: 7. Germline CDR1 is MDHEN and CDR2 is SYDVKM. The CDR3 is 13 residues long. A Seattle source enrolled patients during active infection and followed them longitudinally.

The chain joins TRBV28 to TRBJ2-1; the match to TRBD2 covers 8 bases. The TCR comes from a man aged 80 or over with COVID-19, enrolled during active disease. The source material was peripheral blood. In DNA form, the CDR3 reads TGTGCCAGCAAAGCGGGAGACCGGTATGAGCAGTTCTTC. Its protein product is CASKAGDRYEQFF.